Following are 18 T cell receptor beta chains from one sample sequenced in a study of blood T cells in healthy people across ages. With a J-beta primer mix and a sample-barcoded 5' primer, a second PCR ran about 6 to 11 cycles. Each CDR3 protein is one row after TCRdb ran MiXCR on the 5' RACE reads. The data hold about 1.8 million distinct CDR3 sequences, with around 50% observed a single time. Material: blood. The receptor set was obtained from a woman between 40 and 50 years old in good health.

The gene calls are TRBV7-2 and TRBJ2-1; the match to TRBD1 covers 9 bases. The CDR3 loop spans 15 amino acids. The V gene's germline CDR1 is SGHTA and CDR2 FQGNSA. The V segment lost 4 bases and the J segment 7 bases; nucleotides outside the gene matches: 8. In nucleotides, the CDR3 is TGTACCAGCAGCTCCCGGGACAGGGTGGGGAATGAGCAGTTCTTC. Translation gives CTSSSRDRVGNEQFF.

This clonotype appeared a few times. The chain couples TRBV6-1 to TRBJ1-2; no reliable D call. Germline CDR1 and CDR2: MNHNS and SASEGT. Trimming took off 8 bases at V and 0 bases at J, with 13 bases between the two ends. The CDR3 is made up of 14 amino acids. In nucleotides, the CDR3 is TGTGCCAGCCAAATTGACCCGTCTAACTATGGCTACACCTTC. This sequence encodes CASQIDPSNYGYTF.

V and J are TRBV3-1 and TRBJ1-6; possible D gene TRBD1, 6 bases. The CDR3 is made up of 12 amino acids. Trimming took off 5 bases at V and 12 bases at J, with 11 bases between the two ends. CDR1 and CDR2 from the germline V gene are LGHDT and YNNKEL (reference sequence). DNA for the CDR3: TGTGCCAGCAGCGGGGGCCCTGTACCCCTCCACTTT. Translated: CASSGGPVPLHF.

This clonotype is a singleton in its sample. The V and J genes are TRBV28 and TRBJ2-1; TRBD1 agrees at 9 bases. In germline, CDR1 is MDHEN, CDR2 SYDVKM. V was pared by 10 bases and J by 11 bases, with 12 bases of the junction left unmatched. CDR3 size: 13 residues. DNA for the CDR3: TGTGCCACTCGAACCCCGGGACAGGGAAAGCAGTTCTTC. Translated, it gives CATRTPGQGKQFF.

The chain carries TRBV6-5 and TRBJ1-2, with 7 bases fitting TRBD1. J lost 4 bases, V lost 4 bases, and 6 bases had no gene match. The CDR3 extends over 14 amino acids. The V gene's germline CDR1 is MNHEY and CDR2 SVGAGI. In DNA form, the CDR3 reads TGTGCCAGCAGTTGGGGACAGCCGGGCTATGGCTACACCTTC. Translation: CASSWGQPGYGYTF.

This rearrangement joins TRBV20-1 to TRBJ1-2; no clear D. This CDR3 has 17 amino acids. The germline V gene has CDR1 DFQATT and CDR2 SNEGSKA (reference sequence). V was clipped by 3 bases and J by 1 base, with 21 bases between them. DNA of the CDR3: TGCAGTGCTAGTCAGTGGGAAAGTATAGGGTTTAACTATGGCTACACCTTC. Protein product: CSASQWESIGFNYGYTF.

The V gene is TRBV12-3 or TRBV12-4, the J gene TRBJ1-4; D perhaps matches TRBD1 (5 bases). The CDR3 is made up of 14 amino acids. The ends were cut back, 0 bases at V and 8 bases at J, with 10 bases in the middle. The CDR3 protein is CASSLAGAWEKLFF. In DNA, the CDR3 is TGTGCCAGCAGTTTAGCAGGGGCTTGGGAAAAACTGTTTTTT.

This clonotype was counted only a few times. The genes are TRBV5-1 and TRBJ2-1; 8 bases align to TRBD1. The CDR3 loop spans 13 amino acids. V lost 7 bases to trimming and J lost 7 bases; unmatched junction nucleotides: 7. The germline CDR1 and CDR2 sequences are SGHRS and YFSETQ. The CDR3 DNA follows: TGCGCCAGCCTCGGCCAGGGGGCGAATGAGCAGTTCTTC. Translation: CASLGQGANEQFF. Using reference TRBV5-1 and TRBJ2-1 for the parts outside the CDR3, the full variable domain is KAGVTQTPRYLIKTRGQQVTLSCSPISGHRSVSWYQQTPGQGLQFLFEYFSETQRNKGNFPGRFSGRQFSNSRSEMNVSTLELGDSALYLCASLGQGANEQFFGPGTRLTVL.

The chain carries TRBV29-1 and TRBJ2-1; D perhaps matches TRBD2 (7 bases). Per germline, CDR1 SQVTM and CDR2 ANQGSEA. CDR3 size: 13 residues. V was shortened by 3 bases and J by 7 bases, with 13 bases between the two germline ends. The CDR3 spells CSVEPRGGNEQFF. DNA of the CDR3: TGCAGCGTTGAGCCCAGGGGAGGGAATGAGCAGTTCTTC.

This clonotype was seen many times. The chain joins TRBV20-1 to TRBJ2-4; D is undetermined. The germline gives CDR1 DFQATT, CDR2 SNEGSKA (reference sequence). Trimming removed 5 bases from V and 0 bases from J, with 14 bases in between. The CDR3 consists of 15 residues. CDR3: CSAQRDPLAKNIQYF. DNA for the CDR3: TGCAGTGCTCAGAGAGACCCCCTAGCCAAAAACATTCAGTACTTC.

The V and J genes are TRBV19 and TRBJ2-5; D is unclear. The DNA matches TRBJ2-7 better at its end, which makes the J call doubtful. The germline gives CDR1 LNHDA, CDR2 SQIVND (reference sequence). The CDR3 runs 18 residues. CDR3 DNA: TGTGCCAGTAGCCCACTATTTGGACGGAGACCCCTAACTTACGAGCAGTACTTC. Protein: CASSPLFGRRPLTYEQYF.

The chain uses TRBV6-6 and TRBJ2-3; 10 bases map to TRBD1. CDR1 and CDR2 from the germline V gene are MNHNY and SVGAGI (reference sequence). Trimming took 6 bases from V and 4 from J; bases not matched to a gene: 7. This CDR3 has 15 residues. The CDR3 loop reads CASSSGTGVSDTQYF. CDR3 DNA: TGTGCCAGCAGCTCCGGGACAGGGGTATCAGATACGCAGTATTTT.

This chain links TRBV10-3 with TRBJ2-3, with no clear D. This CDR3 is built from 18 residues. Trimming removed 3 bases at V and 0 bases at J, with 19 bases between. Germline CDR1 reads ENHRY; CDR2 reads SYGVKD. The CDR3 here is CAISEGQGSGLSTDTQYF. Here the CDR3 DNA reads TGTGCCATCAGTGAAGGTCAAGGATCCGGGCTTAGCACAGATACGCAGTATTTT.

J is TRBJ2-3 and V is TRBV6-4; TRBD2 aligns across 9 bases. The CDR3 extends over 14 amino acids. Trimming cost V 5 bases and J 6 bases; bases outside gene matches: 6. Looked up from germline, CDR1 is MRHNA and CDR2 is SNTAGT. CDR3 sequence (DNA): TGTGCCAGCAGTCTAGCGGGGCCTGAGGATACGCAGTATTTT. Encoded protein: CASSLAGPEDTQYF.

The chain joins TRBV7-8 to TRBJ2-5; D is perhaps TRBD1 or TRBD2 (5 bases each). The germline CDR1 and CDR2 sequences are SGHVS and FQNEAQ. The ends were cut back, 5 bases at V and 3 bases at J, with 13 bases in the middle. The CDR3 length is 14 residues. The CDR3 reads CASSERDEKETQYF. DNA for the CDR3: TGTGCCAGCAGCGAAAGGGACGAGAAAGAGACCCAGTACTTC.

The table lists this clonotype with a few counts. The chain combines TRBV7-2 with TRBJ2-5, with D unresolved. This CDR3 is 15 amino acids long. V was shortened by 5 bases and J by 1 base, with 14 bases between the two germline ends. Germline V gene data show CDR1 as SGHTA and CDR2 as FQGNSA. The CDR3 spells CASSRSGRSQETQYF. As DNA, the CDR3 is TGTGCCAGCAGCCGCTCCGGGCGGTCCCAAGAGACCCAGTACTTC.

There are a few counts of this clonotype. This chain links TRBV9 with TRBJ1-2, with D maybe TRBD1 (6 bases). This CDR3 has 15 amino acids. The V end lost 0 bases, the J end lost 2 bases, and 11 bases lay between the germline ends. Germline V gene sequence: CDR1 SGDLS, CDR2 YYNGEE. The CDR3 region is CASSVGWGRNYGYTF. The CDR3, as DNA: TGTGCCAGCAGCGTAGGCTGGGGGCGCAACTATGGCTACACCTTC.

The rearrangement joins TRBV20-1 to TRBJ1-2; D unclear. The CDR3 extends over 14 amino acids. Per germline, CDR1 DFQATT and CDR2 SNEGSKA (reference sequence). V gave up 0 bases and J gave up 6 bases, with 14 bases separating them. The DNA of the CDR3 is TGCAGTGCTAGAGATTTGGAGGGCTATAATGGCTACACCTTC. It is translated as CSARDLEGYNGYTF.